The present entry profiles one T cell receptor beta chain with its context. The target antigen is unknown. This specimen comes from a study of Ad26.COV2.S vaccination and SARS-CoV-2 variants. Assay used: immunoSEQ multiplex PCR; TCRdb lists only in-frame clones, some missing. The top ten hold 9.5% to 15% of the sample, which has about 480,000 clones, around 88% seen once. Stated treatment: around 19 received Ad26.COV2.S at low or high dose, single or two shots; roughly 5 received placebo; per-sample allocation not given. The samples date from day 63 after the first vaccine or placebo injection. An adult of 18-55 years in Boston served as donor. The vaccine antigen was prefusion-stabilized Wuhan SARS-CoV-2 spike. The study, taken as a whole, reports: The study found similar non-spike TCR breadth in vaccine and placebo recipients. Post-vaccination breadth of spike-specific CD8+ and CD4+ T cell responses was reportedly substantial.

The source is a person between 18 and 59 years old who received the Ad26.COV2.S COVID-19 vaccine or a placebo. Sequencing used peripheral blood, obtained in a trial of Ad26.COV2.S vaccine versus placebo.

The CDR3 loop is CASSEALGRLNEAFF. The DNA of the CDR3 is TGTGCCAGCAGTGAAGCGCTTGGACGGTTGAATGAAGCTTTCTTT. The rearrangement links TRBV6-1 to TRBJ1-1; D not resolved. Germline lookup yields CDR1 MNHNS and CDR2 SASEGT. Trimming removed 0 bases from V and 7 bases from J, with 15 bases in between. The CDR3 extends over 15 amino acids.